This T cell receptor (beta chain) was sequenced for a study of vaccination and CD4 T cells after COVID-19. V lost 4 bases and J lost 5; bases outside the gene matches: 10. This CDR3 has 18 amino acids. In germline, CDR1 is LNHDA, CDR2 SQIVND (reference sequence). Treatment in this sample: approximately 11-day PBMC culture with coronavirus spike peptide pools or control peptides (ViraFEST assay). On this clonotype itself: Its target is not known.

The Oncomine TCR Beta short-read assay sequenced DNA from cultured CD4+ T cells. MiXCR was run by TCRdb on the PCR reads, yielding one entry per CDR3 protein. The data contain over 15,000 distinct CDR3 sequences, about three quarters of them singletons. The chain joins TRBV19 to TRBJ2-2; TRBD2 matches at 13 bases. Sample: CD4+ T cells from blood, cultured in vitro. This sequence originates from a human donor who had recovered from COVID-19. The CDR3 DNA reads TGTGCCAGTAGTAGAAAGACCGGGACTAGCGGGACAACCGGGGAGCTGTTTTTT. It encodes CASSRKTGTSGTTGELFF.